A selection of T cell receptor beta chains follows, all from one sample in a study of T-cell reconstitution after alpha-beta-depleted transplantation in children. A single record per CDR3 protein comes from TCRdb applying MiXCR to the PCR reads. The sample has under 70,000 distinct CDR3 sequences, approximately 11% seen once. The sample in question was PBMCs, obtained before TCRalphabeta/CD19-depleted stem cell transplant. The receptors were gathered from a boy aged 10-17 years with acute myeloid leukemia, due to receive a stem cell transplant. Both conserved end residues are part of each CDR3. D genes are given only for firm matches. Clone sizes are given selectively: once, few, many, or a class where the clone is expanded.

CATSDSGQQETQYF TGTGCCACCAGTGACTCGGGACAGCAAGAGACCCAGTACTTC TRBV24-1 TRBD1 many TRBJ2-5 14
CASSLREASTDTQYF TGTGCCAGCAGCTTGCGGGAGGCTAGCACAGATACGCAGTATTTT TRBV5-5 TRBD2 many TRBJ2-3 15
CASSPYVLLSSQYF TGTGCCAGCAGTCCCTACGTCCTGCTTAGTTCGCAGTATTTT TRBV28 NA NA TRBJ2-3 14
CASSFVGTSGRSNEQFF TGTGCCAGCAGCTTTGTGGGGACTAGCGGGAGGAGCAATGAGCAGTTCTTC TRBV7-6 TRBD2 many TRBJ2-1 17
CASSSHPSGGATDTQYF TGTGCCAGCAGCTCCCATCCTAGCGGGGGGGCAACAGATACGCAGTATTTT TRBV21-1 NA many TRBJ2-3 17
CASSEAGTPGGTQYF TGTGCCAGCAGTGAGGCCGGGACTCCGGGGGGTACGCAGTATTTT TRBV6-4 TRBD2 many TRBJ2-3 15
CASSQGRGDYEQYF TGCGCCAGCAGCCAAGGGCGGGGGGACTACGAGCAGTACTTC TRBV4-1 TRBD2 many TRBJ2-7 14
CSARGVGGTEAFF TGCAGTGCTAGAGGGGTTGGGGGCACTGAAGCTTTCTTT TRBV20-1 NA many TRBJ1-1 13
CSARDRFTLHF TGCAGTGCTAGAGATCGATTTACCCTCCACTTT TRBV20-1 NA many TRBJ1-6 11
CASSSLASGWGAFF TGTGCCAGCAGTTCCCTAGCGAGTGGATGGGGCGCTTTCTTT TRBV12-3/TRBV12-4 NA many TRBJ1-1 14
CASSSHQEASGSTYEQYF TGTGCCAGCAGCTCACACCAGGAGGCTAGCGGGTCGACCTACGAGCAGTACTTC TRBV4-2 TRBD2 few TRBJ2-7 18
CASSSGLAGQETQYF TGCGCCAGCAGCTCCGGACTAGCGGGACAAGAGACCCAGTACTTC TRBV5-1 TRBD2 NA TRBJ2-5 15
CSVDYGQSSGNTIYF TGCAGCGTAGATTACGGACAGAGCTCTGGAAACACCATATATTTT TRBV29-1 NA many TRBJ1-3 15
CASSPGTKKASGYTF TGTGCCAGCAGCCCGGGGACCAAGAAAGCAAGTGGCTACACCTTC TRBV7-3 NA many TRBJ1-2 15
CASSPPWSANTGELFF TGTGCCAGCAGTCCCCCGTGGAGCGCGAACACCGGGGAGCTGTTTTTT TRBV12-3/TRBV12-4 NA many TRBJ2-2 16
CASSWALPNEQFF TGTGCCAGCAGCTGGGCCTTGCCCAATGAGCAGTTCTTC TRBV12-3/TRBV12-4 NA medium-sized TRBJ2-1 13
CASSFDGGQRRREQYF TGTGCCAGCAGCTTCGATGGGGGACAAAGGCGCCGCGAGCAGTACTTC TRBV7-2 NA few TRBJ2-7 16
CASSPSWGLLKRERDEQFF TGTGCCAGCAGTCCCTCTTGGGGCCTCCTAAAGCGGGAGAGGGATGAGCAGTTCTTC TRBV28 TRBD2 many TRBJ2-1 19
CASTLQGGIDTQYF TGTGCCAGCACCCTCCAGGGTGGTATAGATACGCAGTATTTT TRBV7-2 NA many TRBJ2-3 14
CSVHGRSQRYF TGCAGCGTCCACGGCCGGAGTCAGCGATATTTT TRBV29-1 NA many TRBJ2-3 11
CASSPNLGGHTGELFF TGTGCCAGCAGCCCTAATTTGGGGGGACACACCGGGGAGCTGTTTTTT TRBV11-1 NA many TRBJ2-2 16
CASSQVGGTGELFF TGTGCCAGCAGCCAAGTCGGGGGGACCGGGGAGCTGTTTTTT TRBV4-2 TRBD2 few TRBJ2-2 14
CASSYSRGNYNEQFF TGTGCCAGCAGTTACTCTCGGGGGAACTACAATGAGCAGTTCTTC TRBV6-5 NA many TRBJ2-1 15
CASSSRQGPASTDTQYF TGTGCCAGCAGCTCCCGACAGGGGCCAGCAAGCACAGATACGCAGTATTTT TRBV7-9 TRBD1 many TRBJ2-3 17
CASSQARGTGELFF TGTGCCAGCAGCCAAGCCAGGGGCACCGGGGAGCTGTTTTTT TRBV14 NA NA TRBJ2-2 14
CSATGHNYEQYF TGCAGTGCCACGGGACACAACTACGAGCAGTACTTC TRBV20-1 NA many TRBJ2-7 12
CATSLFGELFF TGTGCCACCAGTTTATTCGGGGAGCTGTTTTTT TRBV24-1 NA many TRBJ2-2 11
CASSRSVPDTGELFF TGTGCCAGCAGCCGTTCGGTCCCGGACACCGGGGAGCTGTTTTTT TRBV12-3/TRBV12-4 NA many TRBJ2-2 15
CASSQEPGGKWTQYF TGTGCCAGCAGCCAAGAACCGGGCGGCAAATGGACGCAGTATTTT TRBV4-2 NA many TRBJ2-3 15
CASSYGTSGRSEQFF TGTGCCAGCAGCTACGGGACTAGCGGGAGGAGTGAGCAGTTCTTC TRBV5-6 TRBD2 many TRBJ2-1 15
CASSLDRGDTQYF TGTGCCAGCAGCTTAGACAGGGGCGATACGCAGTATTTT TRBV11-2 NA many TRBJ2-3 13
CSAGSGTRSYNEQFF TGCAGTGCTGGCAGCGGTACTCGCTCCTACAATGAGCAGTTCTTC TRBV20-1 NA many TRBJ2-1 15
CASSQATAFVGNEQFF TGTGCCAGCAGCCAAGCTACTGCCTTTGTGGGCAATGAGCAGTTCTTC TRBV4-2 NA many TRBJ2-1 16
CASSVGGETPNTEAFF TGTGCCAGCAGTGTGGGGGGCGAGACACCGAACACTGAAGCTTTCTTT TRBV25-1 NA many TRBJ1-1 16
CASSSPSDRGFAGANVLTF TGTGCCAGCAGTTCCCCATCGGACAGGGGATTCGCTGGGGCCAACGTCCTGACTTTC TRBV6-5 TRBD1 few TRBJ2-6 19
CASMGYGYTF TGTGCCAGTATGGGGTATGGCTACACCTTC TRBV19 NA NA TRBJ1-2 10
CSSNPAGVSYEQYF TGCAGCTCAAATCCGGCGGGAGTTTCCTACGAGCAGTACTTC TRBV20-1 TRBD2 NA TRBJ2-7 14
CASSQGVGFTQYF TGCGCCAGCAGCCAAGGGGTCGGTTTTACGCAGTATTTT TRBV4-3 NA many TRBJ2-3 13
CASSSGQGNIDTEAFF TGTGCCAGCAGTTCCGGACAGGGTAATATTGACACTGAAGCTTTCTTT TRBV12-3/TRBV12-4 TRBD1 many TRBJ1-1 16
CASSLDTGGGYGYTF TGCGCCAGCAGCTTGGATACAGGGGGCGGTTATGGCTACACCTTC TRBV5-1 TRBD1 many TRBJ1-2 15
CASSYASGSSYEQYF TGTGCCAGCAGTTACGCATCGGGCAGCTCCTACGAGCAGTACTTC TRBV6-2/TRBV6-3 NA NA TRBJ2-7 15
CAWSGTDPYNEQFF TGTGCCTGGAGTGGGACAGACCCCTACAATGAGCAGTTCTTC TRBV30 NA few TRBJ2-1 14